The entry below describes one T cell receptor beta chain. Its cognate antigen is unknown. The sample belongs to a study of type 1 and type 2 diabetes patients. Looking at the study overall: T cells were magnetically sorted from PBMCs as CD4+ or CD8+ subsets. The study, taken as a whole, reports: In type 2 diabetes, highly-expanded CD4+ clones took a median roughly 3.8% of reads.

Each diabetic donor fulfilled classification criteria for either type 1 or type 2. Donors had no other autoimmune disease or infection in four weeks. Amplification started from genomic DNA. A primer set of 30 forward and 13 reverse primers amplified the CDR3. Each CDR3 protein is one row after TCRdb ran MiXCR on the multiplex PCR reads. The sample has 250,000 to 300,000 distinct CDR3 sequences; 40% to 50% are singletons. This CDR3 spans 15 amino acids. Looked up from germline, CDR1 is GTSNPN and CDR2 is SVGIG (reference sequence). V lost 3 bases, J lost 0 bases, and 9 bases lay in between. The sequencing input was peripheral blood mononuclear cells (PBMCs). The receptor was derived from a man younger than 30 with type 2 diabetes. The chain uses TRBV30 and TRBJ1-6; no clear D. This CDR3 reads CAWSKGFSYNSPLHF. The CDR3 DNA follows: TGTGCCTGGAGCAAAGGTTTCTCCTATAATTCACCCCTCCACTTT.